The sample holds many counts of the clone carrying this T cell receptor (beta chain). The antigen remains unidentified. This sample was taken from a study of regulatory T cells in long-lasting Graves disease. Study observations and caveats: Persistent disease samples used TRBV28, TRBJ1-2 and TRBJ2-5 preferentially.

Library construction for TCR beta used iRepertoire HTBI primers and Arm-PCR of CDR3 regions. Via MiXCR, TCRdb re-called the multiplex PCR reads, giving one row per CDR3 protein. There are fewer than 450,000 distinct CDR3 sequences in the sample; about 20% occur only once, and around 21% lies in the top ten. Sample time point: persistent/refractory GD, antithyroid drugs over 5 years with positive TRAb. Construction of the TCR library relied on RNA isolated from PBMCs. V trimming: 1 base; J trimming: 3 bases; junction bases outside the gene matches: 8. This CDR3 comprises 16 residues. Germline CDR1 and CDR2: SGHTA and FQGNSA.

The chain links TRBV7-2 to TRBJ2-5; 7 nucleotides align to TRBD2. The clonotype was recovered from a female donor with Graves disease. The sequenced sample was peripheral blood mononuclear cells (PBMCs), obtained when the disease was refractory, from a patient treated with antithyroid drugs. CDR3 in amino acids: CASSLVGGSREETQYF. The CDR3 DNA sequence: TGTGCCAGCAGCTTAGTTGGCGGGAGCCGCGAAGAGACCCAGTACTTC.